The 9 T cell receptor beta chains below were found in one sample sequenced in a study of blood T cell repertoires in COVID-19. Sequencing used immunoSEQ multiplex PCR; TCRdb keeps in-frame clones, though not all of them. The sample lists 20,000 to 25,000 clones, less than 95% occurring once. The sequenced material came from peripheral blood. These receptors came from a human donor in a cohort sampled during active COVID-19.

The rearrangement links TRBV14 to TRBJ1-1, with a weak D call TRBD1 (6 bases). The CDR3 extends over 13 amino acids. Trimming took off 3 bases at V and 10 bases at J, with 15 bases between the two ends. Germline V lookup: CDR1 SGHDN, CDR2 FVKESK. The CDR3 coding sequence is TGTGCCAGCAGCCACTACAGGGAGAGGGGAGCTTTCTTT. As protein: CASSHYRERGAFF.

V gene TRBV28 combines with J gene TRBJ1-2, with TRBD1 identical over 12 bases. V was pared by 6 bases and J by 4 bases, with 9 bases of the junction left unmatched. The germline V gene has CDR1 MDHEN and CDR2 SYDVKM. This CDR3 has 16 residues. CDR3 in amino acids: CASSPVGTGGIYGYTF. The CDR3 nucleotides read TGTGCCAGCAGCCCTGTAGGGACAGGGGGCATCTATGGCTACACCTTC.

This chain connects TRBV30 to TRBJ1-4, with TRBD1 identical over 8 bases. With V trimmed by 3 bases and J by 11 bases, 8 bases remained unmatched. The CDR3 totals 13 residues. Germline V lookup: CDR1 GTSNPN, CDR2 SVGIG (reference sequence). The CDR3 is CAWSLDREGKLFF. For the CDR3, the DNA is TGTGCCTGGAGCCTGGACAGGGAGGGTAAACTGTTTTTT.

A single count supports this clone. The V call is TRBV12-3 or TRBV12-4, the J call TRBJ1-3, with 9 bases identical to TRBD1. Unmatched junction bases numbered 1, after V lost 8 bases and J lost 2 bases. The CDR3 length is 13 residues. The CDR3 loop reads CASGTGTGNTIYF. In nucleotides, the CDR3 is TGTGCCAGCGGGACAGGGACTGGAAACACCATATATTTT.

This chain's CDR3 is CASGPAGFNYGYTF. The DNA of the CDR3 is TGTGCCAGCGGCCCTGCGGGCTTCAACTATGGCTACACCTTC. V is TRBV28 and J is TRBJ1-2; D gene uncertain. Germline CDR1 reads MDHEN; CDR2 reads SYDVKM. The CDR3 loop spans 14 amino acids. Trimming removed 8 bases at V and 2 bases at J, with 15 bases between.

This clone was counted a few times. V usage is TRBV15 and J usage is TRBJ2-6; D is ambiguous. This CDR3 has 13 amino acids. CDR1 and CDR2 from the germline V gene are LNHNV and YYDKDF (reference sequence). V dropped 5 bases and J dropped 4 bases, with 6 bases sitting between them. CDR3 DNA: TGTGCCACCAGCGAGTGGGGGGCCAACGTCCTGACTTTC. Translating it yields CATSEWGANVLTF.

The J gene is TRBJ1-5, the V gene TRBV18; TRBD1 matches 9 bases. There are 15 residues in the CDR3. Germline V lookup: CDR1 KGHSH, CDR2 LQKENI. J gave up 7 bases and V 2 bases, and 6 bases lay outside the gene matches. The CDR3 loop is CASSPLGQGGQPQHF. CDR3 nucleotides: TGTGCCAGCTCACCATTGGGACAGGGTGGGCAGCCCCAGCATTTT. The full variable domain, rest sourced from reference TRBV18 and TRBJ1-5, is NAGVMQNPRHLVRRRGQEARLRCSPMKGHSHVYWYRQLPEEGLKFMVYLQKENIIDESGMPKERFSAEFPKEGPSILRIQQVVRGDSAAYFCASSPLGQGGQPQHFGDGTRLSIL.

V and J are TRBV3-1 (or the pseudogene TRBV3-2) and TRBJ2-5; 8 bases fit TRBD1. The CDR3 is made up of 15 amino acids. The germline CDR1 and CDR2 sequences are LGHDT and YNNKEL (reference sequence). The V gene end was trimmed by 7 bases and the J gene end by 12 bases; junction bases not matched to a gene: 19. For the CDR3, the DNA is TGTGCCAGCACCCCGGACAGGGTGTCCCCGTACCCGGAGTACTTC. It yields the protein CASTPDRVSPYPEYF.

V is TRBV7-8 and J is TRBJ1-2; 10 nucleotides align to TRBD1. This CDR3 contains 15 residues. Germline CDR1 SGHVS, CDR2 FQNEAQ. The ends lost 2 bases at V and 6 bases at J; junction bases unmatched: 6. Here the CDR3 reads CASSLFLDRGNGYTF. The CDR3 nucleotides are TGTGCCAGCAGCTTATTCTTGGACAGGGGGAATGGCTACACCTTC.